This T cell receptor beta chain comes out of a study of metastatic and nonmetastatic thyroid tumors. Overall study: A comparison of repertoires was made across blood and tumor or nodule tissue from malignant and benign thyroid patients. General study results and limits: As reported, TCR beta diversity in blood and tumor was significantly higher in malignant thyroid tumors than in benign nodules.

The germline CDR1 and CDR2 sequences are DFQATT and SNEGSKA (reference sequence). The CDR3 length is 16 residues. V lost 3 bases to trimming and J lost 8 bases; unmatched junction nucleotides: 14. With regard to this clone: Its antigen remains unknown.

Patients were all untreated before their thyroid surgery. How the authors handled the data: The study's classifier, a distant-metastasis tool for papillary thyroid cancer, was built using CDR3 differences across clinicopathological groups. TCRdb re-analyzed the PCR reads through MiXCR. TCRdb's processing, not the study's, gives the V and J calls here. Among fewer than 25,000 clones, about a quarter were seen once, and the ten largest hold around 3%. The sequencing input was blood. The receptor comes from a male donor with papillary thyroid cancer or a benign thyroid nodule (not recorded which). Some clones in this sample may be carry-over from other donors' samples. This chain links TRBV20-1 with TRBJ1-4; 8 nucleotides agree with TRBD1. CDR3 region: CSARGGPGQAREKLFF. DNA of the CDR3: TGCAGTGCTAGGGGGGGCCCGGGACAGGCCAGGGAAAAACTGTTTTTT.